Listed below are T cell receptor beta chains from one sample, sequenced in a study of vaccination and CD4 T cells after COVID-19. The antigens for these receptors are not known. TCRdb reprocessed the PCR reads via MiXCR and lists one record per CDR3 protein. The table records 6,000 to 8,000 distinct CDR3 sequences, 65% to 75% of them present only once. Material: cultured CD4+ T cells from blood, obtained after SARS-CoV-2 vaccination. These receptors were collected from a human donor with COVID-19. Both conserved end residues are part of each CDR3. The order of the fields is V gene, D gene, clone size, J gene, CDR3 DNA, CDR3 protein. A D gene is named only where the DNA matches it firmly. Clone size is given for some rows only: seen once, a few or many times, or a class if the clone is expanded.

V gene: TRBV20-1; D gene: .; clone size: .; J gene: TRBJ2-3; CDR3 DNA: TGCAGTGCTATTTCCCGGGATACGCAGTATTTT; CDR3 protein: CSAISRDTQYF
V gene: TRBV6-1; D gene: TRBD1; clone size: .; J gene: TRBJ1-5; CDR3 DNA: TGTGCCACCACCAAGGGAGATTACAGGGGTATGGAGCAGCCCCAGCATTTT; CDR3 protein: CATTKGDYRGMEQPQHF
V gene: TRBV10-3; D gene: .; clone size: .; J gene: TRBJ2-5; CDR3 DNA: TGTGCGGCATCTAGCGCTTTAGAGACCCAGTACTTC; CDR3 protein: CAASSALETQYF
V gene: TRBV6-1; D gene: TRBD1; clone size: .; J gene: TRBJ1-1; CDR3 DNA: TGTGCCAGCAGTCTAACAACAGGGGGGGTCACTGAAGCTTTCTTT; CDR3 protein: CASSLTTGGVTEAFF
V gene: TRBV6-4; D gene: TRBD1; clone size: few; J gene: TRBJ2-3; CDR3 DNA: TGTGCCAGCAGGCGGACAGGTCAAGGCACAGATACGCAGTATTTT; CDR3 protein: CASRRTGQGTDTQYF
V gene: TRBV6-1; D gene: TRBD2; clone size: .; J gene: TRBJ2-1; CDR3 DNA: TGTGCCAGCAGTGACGGGGGGGCTGGTTACAATGAGCAGTTCTTC; CDR3 protein: CASSDGGAGYNEQFF
V gene: TRBV19; D gene: TRBD1; clone size: .; J gene: TRBJ1-6; CDR3 DNA: TGTGCCAGTAGTATTGGGGGGTCGACAGGGAGTTCACCCCTCCACTTT; CDR3 protein: CASSIGGSTGSSPLHF
V gene: TRBV12-3/TRBV12-4; D gene: TRBD2; clone size: once; J gene: TRBJ2-5; CDR3 DNA: TGTGCCAGCAGTTTAAGCGGGGGGACAGTGGAGACCCAGTACTTC; CDR3 protein: CASSLSGGTVETQYF
V gene: TRBV10-3; D gene: .; clone size: once; J gene: TRBJ2-1; CDR3 DNA: TGTGCCATCAGTACAGATAGCTCCTACAATGAGCAGTTCTTC; CDR3 protein: CAISTDSSYNEQFF
V gene: TRBV20-1; D gene: .; clone size: .; J gene: TRBJ1-1; CDR3 DNA: TGCAGTGCTAGTTCGGGGGTCGTCACTGAAGCTTTCTTT; CDR3 protein: CSASSGVVTEAFF
V gene: TRBV7-2; D gene: TRBD2; clone size: .; J gene: TRBJ2-5; CDR3 DNA: TGTGCCAGCAGCTTAGCGGCTAGCGGGGGGGCTAGGGAGACCCAGTACTTC; CDR3 protein: CASSLAASGGARETQYF
V gene: TRBV7-2; D gene: .; clone size: few; J gene: TRBJ2-5; CDR3 DNA: TGTGCCAGCAGCTCAGGTTGGGGGGAGACCCAGTACTTC; CDR3 protein: CASSSGWGETQYF
V gene: TRBV12-3/TRBV12-4; D gene: .; clone size: .; J gene: TRBJ1-1; CDR3 DNA: TGTGCCAGCAGCCGTTTCAGCGAAGCTTTCTTT; CDR3 protein: CASSRFSEAFF
V gene: TRBV4-3; D gene: TRBD2; clone size: .; J gene: TRBJ2-2; CDR3 DNA: TGCGCCAGCAGCCCGGGACTAGCCGTGAACACCGGGGAGCTGTTTTTT; CDR3 protein: CASSPGLAVNTGELFF
V gene: TRBV11-3; D gene: .; clone size: .; J gene: TRBJ2-3; CDR3 DNA: TGTGCCAGCAGCCCACGTGAGGTCCCAGATACGCAGTATTTT; CDR3 protein: CASSPREVPDTQYF
V gene: TRBV20-1; D gene: TRBD1; clone size: .; J gene: TRBJ2-7; CDR3 DNA: TGCAGTGCTAGATTGATGGGGACAGGCAGAGACTACGAGCAGTACTTC; CDR3 protein: CSARLMGTGRDYEQYF
V gene: TRBV6-5; D gene: TRBD1; clone size: few; J gene: TRBJ1-1; CDR3 DNA: TGTGCCAGCAGTTCCCGGGGACAGCTGAACACTGAAGCTTTCTTT; CDR3 protein: CASSSRGQLNTEAFF
V gene: TRBV15; D gene: .; clone size: .; J gene: TRBJ2-5; CDR3 DNA: TGTGCCACCAACCAGATGGGGTTAGAAGAGACCCAGTACTTT; CDR3 protein: CATNQMGLEETQYF
V gene: TRBV15; D gene: .; clone size: .; J gene: TRBJ1-1; CDR3 DNA: TGTGCCACCAGCAGAGATCCGGCCCCGGGTACTGAAGCTTTCTTT; CDR3 protein: CATSRDPAPGTEAFF
V gene: TRBV24-1; D gene: TRBD1; clone size: .; J gene: TRBJ1-6; CDR3 DNA: TGTGCCACCAGTGATTCAAAGGGGGCCGATAATTCACCCCTCCACTTT; CDR3 protein: CATSDSKGADNSPLHF
V gene: TRBV7-2; D gene: TRBD1; clone size: few; J gene: TRBJ1-5; CDR3 DNA: TGTGCCAGCAGCCCTACAGGGGCAAATCAGCCCCAGCATTTT; CDR3 protein: CASSPTGANQPQHF
V gene: TRBV15; D gene: .; clone size: .; J gene: TRBJ2-2; CDR3 DNA: TGTGCCACCAGCAGAGATAGGGCCGATAGGTTAGGCGGGGAGCTGTTTTTT; CDR3 protein: CATSRDRADRLGGELFF
V gene: TRBV28; D gene: .; clone size: once; J gene: TRBJ1-1; CDR3 DNA: TGTGCCAGCAGTCCCCCCGAACGTTACACTGAAGCTTTCTTT; CDR3 protein: CASSPPERYTEAFF
V gene: TRBV20-1; D gene: .; clone size: .; J gene: TRBJ1-3; CDR3 DNA: TGCAGTGCTAGAGGTCTAATGGGGGGCGCGTATGGAAACACCATATATTTT; CDR3 protein: CSARGLMGGAYGNTIYF
V gene: TRBV6-1; D gene: .; clone size: .; J gene: TRBJ1-3; CDR3 DNA: TGTGCCAGACGAAACAGGACCAACTCTGGAAACACCATATATTTT; CDR3 protein: CARRNRTNSGNTIYF
V gene: TRBV12-3/TRBV12-4; D gene: TRBD2; clone size: .; J gene: TRBJ2-5; CDR3 DNA: TGTGCCAGCAGCCCCCAGCGGGGGGGGGGGGAGACCCAGTACTTC; CDR3 protein: CASSPQRGGGETQYF
V gene: TRBV28; D gene: TRBD2; clone size: .; J gene: TRBJ2-7; CDR3 DNA: TGTGCCAGCAGTTTACCACTAGCGGGGGGTACCGAGCAGTACTTC; CDR3 protein: CASSLPLAGGTEQYF
V gene: TRBV4-3; D gene: .; clone size: .; J gene: TRBJ2-4; CDR3 DNA: TGCGCCAGCAGCCAGGGGCCTATCGGAGCCAAAAACATTCAGTACTTC; CDR3 protein: CASSQGPIGAKNIQYF
V gene: TRBV7-2; D gene: .; clone size: .; J gene: TRBJ2-3; CDR3 DNA: TGTGCCAGCAGCTTAGGGCTTCGCACAGATACGCAGTATTTT; CDR3 protein: CASSLGLRTDTQYF
V gene: TRBV27; D gene: TRBD1; clone size: .; J gene: TRBJ1-6; CDR3 DNA: TGTGCCAGCAGTTCCTTGGACAGGGTGCAATATTCACCCCTCCACTTT; CDR3 protein: CASSSLDRVQYSPLHF
V gene: TRBV7-6; D gene: .; clone size: large; J gene: TRBJ2-2; CDR3 DNA: TGTGCCAGCTCAGACAGCCCCGGGGAGCTGTTTTTT; CDR3 protein: CASSDSPGELFF
V gene: TRBV7-2; D gene: .; clone size: few; J gene: TRBJ2-5; CDR3 DNA: TGTGCCAGCAACCAACGGGGCGGTGAGACCCAGTACTTC; CDR3 protein: CASNQRGGETQYF
V gene: TRBV6-1; D gene: TRBD2; clone size: .; J gene: TRBJ2-1; CDR3 DNA: TGTGCCAGCAAGGGTTTTCGGGGGGAAACCTACAATGAGCAGTTCTTC; CDR3 protein: CASKGFRGETYNEQFF